One TCR beta chain is described in this entry. No antigen is known for it. The sample belongs to a study of shared clonotypes between healthy human individuals. About the study: There were three CD4 naive, three CD4 memory, two CD8 naive and one CD8 memory plates per donor.

CDR3 length: 12 residues. The V end was cut by 4 bases, the J end by 11 bases, with 14 bases between. Germline V gene data show CDR1 as LNHDA and CDR2 as SQIVND (reference sequence). Study conclusions and caveats: Rarefaction exposed incomplete sorted-subset sequencing despite large depth.

Under the authors' procedure: As immunoSEQ supplied junction-only sequences (without quality scores), filtering differed. Data came from immunoSEQ multiplex PCR; TCRdb stores just in-frame clones and leaves some out. V and J calls and clone size are as listed in that table; D and trimming were resolved from the DNA. The sample includes a few million clones, roughly 93% of them seen just once. The sequence derives from a man aged 18 to 30 in good health. Some clones in this sample may be carry-over from other donors' samples. The chain has TRBV19 and TRBJ1-1; no clear D gene. Sequencing was done on a sample of naive CD4+ T cells from PBMCs. Subset denoted: CD45RA+ positively selected. The CDR3 sequence is CASSTVDTMAFF. For the CDR3, the DNA is TGTGCCAGTAGTACAGTCGACACTATGGCTTTCTTT.